Below, 25 T cell receptor beta chains from the same sample are listed, as sequenced in a study of cytomegalovirus exposure and HLA in healthy donors. 60 Vbeta and 13 Jbeta primers were used in PCR. This table comes from immunoSEQ multiplex PCR, and its TCRdb copy is limited to in-frame clones, with some not included. The profile shows around 110,000 clones, 80% to 85% of them singletons. The sequenced material came from PBMCs. These receptor sequences come from a man aged 25 to 40 in good health and CMV-seronegative.

The V gene is TRBV28, the J gene TRBJ1-1; no clear D. The V gene lost 6 bases and the J gene lost 11 bases, with 19 bases spanning the gap. The germline V gene has CDR1 MDHEN and CDR2 SYDVKM. The CDR3 runs 13 residues. CDR3 amino acids: CASSPLWAAAAFF. The DNA for the CDR3 is TGTGCCAGCAGCCCCCTATGGGCCGCTGCGGCTTTCTTT.

V and J are TRBV28 and TRBJ2-7, with a possible D match to TRBD1 (6 bases). This CDR3 comprises 17 residues. From germline, CDR1 is MDHEN and CDR2 SYDVKM. V lost 2 bases and J 0 bases, leaving 17 bases between the germline ends. The CDR3 DNA reads as TGTGCCAGCAGTTTAGTCGGTATGGGGGCGTCCTCCTACGAGCAGTACTTC. As protein: CASSLVGMGASSYEQYF.

The CDR3 DNA reads as TGTGCCAGCAGCGCGGGGACAGGGTACCAGACCGGGGAGCTGTTTTTT. Amino acid sequence: CASSAGTGYQTGELFF. This chain links TRBV9 with TRBJ2-2, with 9 bases fitting TRBD1. V lost 3 bases, J lost 5 bases, and 8 bases stayed unmatched. Germline CDR1 is SGDLS and CDR2 is YYNGEE. CDR3 length equals 16 residues.

The chain carries TRBV5-1 and TRBJ2-2; TRBD1 might be the D (7 bases). V was trimmed by 0 bases and J by 6 bases, leaving 12 bases between them. CDR1 SGHRS and CDR2 YFSETQ come from the germline V gene. The CDR3 runs to 15 residues. Here the CDR3 reads CASSLVQGGAGELFF. The CDR3 nucleotides are TGCGCCAGCAGCTTGGTCCAGGGGGGCGCCGGGGAGCTGTTTTTT.

The genes are TRBV14 and TRBJ2-5; D remains ambiguous. V was pared by 5 bases and J by 5 bases, with 21 bases between. There are 16 residues in the CDR3. Per the germline V gene, CDR1 is SGHDN and CDR2 is FVKESK. The CDR3 sequence is CASSSLKRSSWETQYF. The CDR3 DNA sequence: TGTGCCAGCAGCAGCCTAAAGAGGTCCTCCTGGGAGACCCAGTACTTC.

DNA for the CDR3: TGCGCCAGCAGCCAGAGTCCTGACCAACTTACTATGAACACTGAAGCTTTCTTT. Amino acid sequence: CASSQSPDQLTMNTEAFF. The chain joins TRBV5-1 to TRBJ1-1; D unclear. The CDR3 runs to 18 residues. Per germline, CDR1 SGHRS and CDR2 YFSETQ. Trimming shortened V by 4 bases and J by 0 bases, and 22 bases separated the two germline ends.

CDR3: CASSEGQNTEAFF. In DNA form, the CDR3 reads TGTGCCAGCAGCGAGGGACAGAACACTGAAGCTTTCTTT. This chain joins TRBV7-2 and TRBJ1-1, with D tentatively TRBD1 (6 bases). CDR3 size: 13 residues. Trimming cost V 5 bases and J 1 base, with 8 bases left between them. The germline V gene encodes CDR1 SGHTA and CDR2 FQGNSA.

This sequence joins TRBV5-1 and TRBJ1-2, with TRBD1 as a possible D gene (5 bases). This CDR3 comprises 15 residues. V lost 4 bases and J 3 bases, leaving 16 bases between the germline ends. Germline CDR1 reads SGHRS; CDR2 reads YFSETQ. Here the CDR3 reads CASSLEGADYYGYTF. Here the CDR3 DNA reads TGCGCCAGCAGCCTCGAAGGGGCGGATTACTATGGCTACACCTTC.

About this clone itself: A junction boundary mismatches the germline segment, possibly from a read error. The CDR3 is CASSRIGTAPEAFF. CDR3 coding DNA: TGCGCCAGCAGCCGTATCGGGACTGCGCCTGAGGCTTTCTTT. The V and J genes are TRBV4-1 and TRBJ1-1; D might be TRBD1 (5 bases). CDR3 length: 14 residues. Germline CDR1 and CDR2: MGHRA and YSYEKL.

The rearrangement links TRBV19 to TRBJ2-7; D may be TRBD1 (6 bases). Trimming stripped 2 bases from V and 0 bases from J, with 11 bases between. Germline values: CDR1 LNHDA, CDR2 SQIVND (reference sequence). This CDR3 is 15 amino acids long. The DNA for the CDR3 is TGTGCCAGTAGTATAACCCCGGACAGCTCCTACGAGCAGTACTTC. Amino acid sequence: CASSITPDSSYEQYF.

This chain connects TRBV5-1 to TRBJ2-5; 8 bases align to TRBD2. V lost 0 bases and J lost 2; bases outside the gene matches: 6. The CDR3 has 16 amino acids. Germline V lookup: CDR1 SGHRS, CDR2 YFSETQ. In nucleotides, the CDR3 is TGCGCCAGCAGCTTGGCAGCGGGGGCTCAACAAGAGACCCAGTACTTC. It codes for CASSLAAGAQQETQYF.

The V and J genes are TRBV27 and TRBJ2-1; TRBD2 aligns across 7 bases. Germline CDR1 is MNHEY and CDR2 is SMNVEV (reference sequence). The length of the CDR3 is 13 residues. V gave up 5 bases and J gave up 8 bases; unmatched junction bases: 6. The CDR3: CASSTRGWYEQFF. The CDR3 DNA sequence: TGTGCCAGCAGTACGCGGGGGTGGTATGAGCAGTTCTTC.

This rearrangement joins TRBV19 to TRBJ1-2; no clear D. Germline CDR1 and CDR2: LNHDA and SQIVND (reference sequence). This CDR3 has 13 amino acids. Trimming pared 3 bases from V and 1 base from J, leaving 6 bases between. CDR3 amino acids: CASSIVSNYGYTF. The CDR3 DNA follows: TGTGCCAGTAGTATCGTCAGTAACTATGGCTACACCTTC.

The rearrangement joins TRBV11-2 to TRBJ2-6; maybe TRBD1 (5 bases). The germline V gene encodes CDR1 SGHAT and CDR2 FQNNGV. The CDR3 is made up of 14 amino acids. Trimming shortened V by 8 bases and J by 4 bases, and 12 bases separated the two germline ends. The CDR3 spells CASFSGSGANVLTF. The CDR3 DNA follows: TGTGCCAGCTTCTCAGGGTCCGGGGCCAACGTCCTGACTTTC. Looking up the rest from reference TRBV11-2 and TRBJ2-6 gives the full variable domain: EAGVAQSPRYKIIEKRQSVAFWCNPISGHATLYWYQQILGQGPKLLIQFQNNGVVDDSQLPKDRFSAERLKGVDSTLKIQPAKLEDSAVYLCASFSGSGANVLTFGAGSRLTVL.

This rearrangement joins TRBV5-8 to TRBJ1-5, with D possibly being TRBD1 (5 bases). Trimming removed 0 bases from V and 5 bases from J, with 15 bases in between. The germline CDR1 and CDR2 sequences are SGHTS and YDEGEE. CDR3 length equals 16 residues. CDR3 protein: CASSLAAGWGHQPQHF. The CDR3 DNA reads as TGTGCCAGCAGCTTGGCCGCAGGGTGGGGCCATCAGCCCCAGCATTTT.

V is TRBV9 and J is TRBJ1-6, with D unclear. The CDR3 is 13 residues long. Germline V gene lookup returns CDR1 SGDLS and CDR2 YYNGEE. Trimming took 0 bases from V and 9 from J, leaving 7 bases between them. CDR3 protein: CASSVDPSSPLHF. In DNA form, the CDR3 reads TGTGCCAGCAGCGTAGATCCGTCTTCACCCCTCCACTTT.

The J gene is TRBJ2-2, the V gene TRBV27, with D possibly TRBD2 on 5 matching bases. In germline, CDR1 is MNHEY, CDR2 SMNVEV (reference sequence). The CDR3 length is 12 residues. The ends were cut back, 8 bases at V and 6 bases at J, with 10 bases in the middle. The DNA of the CDR3 is TGTGCCAGCGAGGGCTTCCCCGGGGAGCTGTTTTTT. Residues: CASEGFPGELFF.

This sequence joins TRBV14 and TRBJ2-2; D gene unclear. The length of the CDR3 is 13 residues. Germline V gives CDR1 SGHDN, CDR2 FVKESK. V was cut by 6 bases and J by 6 bases, with 11 bases left in between. CDR3 in amino acids: CASSPFPAGELFF. CDR3 nucleotides: TGTGCCAGCAGTCCATTCCCGGCCGGGGAGCTGTTTTTT.

V gene TRBV6-1 combines with J gene TRBJ1-4; D might be TRBD1 (6 bases). The V gene lost 8 bases and the J gene lost 0 bases, with 13 bases spanning the gap. The germline gives CDR1 MNHNS, CDR2 SASEGT. The CDR3 sequence is 15 residues long. The chain's CDR3 is CASSSGGPTNEKLFF. The CDR3 coding sequence is TGTGCCAGCTCGTCGGGGGGCCCAACTAATGAAAAACTGTTTTTT.

This chain joins TRBV7-9 and TRBJ2-1, with D maybe TRBD2 (6 bases). CDR1 and CDR2 (germline): SEHNR, FQNEAQ (reference sequence). The V and J ends lost 0 bases and 7 bases respectively, with 19 bases between them. The CDR3 is 17 residues long. Here the CDR3 reads CASSLALAGSRLNEQFF. The CDR3 bases are TGTGCCAGCAGCTTAGCGCTTGCGGGGAGTCGCTTAAATGAGCAGTTCTTC. The full variable domain, with the rest looked up from reference TRBV7-9 and TRBJ2-1, is DTGVSQNPRHKITKRGQNVTFRCDPISEHNRLYWYRQTLGQGPEFLTYFQNEAQLEKSRLLSDRFSAERPKGSFSTLEIQRTEQGDSAMYLCASSLALAGSRLNEQFFGPGTRLTVL.

The J gene is TRBJ1-2, the V gene TRBV7-9; D might be TRBD1 (6 bases). V lost 4 bases and J 7 bases, leaving 16 bases between the germline ends. There are 14 residues in the CDR3. Per the germline V gene, CDR1 is SEHNR and CDR2 is FQNEAQ (reference sequence). CDR3 residues: CASSYTGFQGGYTF. The CDR3 DNA reads as TGTGCCAGCAGCTATACAGGGTTTCAGGGTGGCTACACCTTC. Combining the CDR3 with reference TRBV7-9 and TRBJ1-2 gives the whole variable domain DTGVSQNPRHKITKRGQNVTFRCDPISEHNRLYWYRQTLGQGPEFLTYFQNEAQLEKSRLLSDRFSAERPKGSFSTLEIQRTEQGDSAMYLCASSYTGFQGGYTFGSGTRLTVV.

This clone was observed a handful of times. The chain joins TRBV2 to TRBJ1-4; D is ambiguous. CDR1 is SNHLY and CDR2 is FYNNEI in the germline V gene. The germline V and J ends were trimmed by 6 bases and 0 bases, with 11 bases remaining between them. The CDR3 contains 15 residues. The CDR3 DNA reads TGTGCCAGCAGATCGGGGATTGCAACTAATGAAAAACTGTTTTTT. Its translation is CASRSGIATNEKLFF.

The chain couples TRBV14 to TRBJ2-1; 8 positions agree with TRBD2. The germline gives CDR1 SGHDN, CDR2 FVKESK. The CDR3 has 16 amino acids. After removal of 4 bases from V and 0 bases from J, the junction contained 5 bases not matched to a gene. CDR3 region: CASSPLAGSSYNEQFF. CDR3 sequence (DNA): TGTGCCAGCAGCCCCTTAGCGGGGAGCTCCTACAATGAGCAGTTCTTC.

V is TRBV5-1 and J is TRBJ2-2; 7 bases line up with TRBD2. J was trimmed by 2 bases and V by 0 bases; bases with no gene match: 4. CDR3 length: 16 amino acids. Germline V gene lookup returns CDR1 SGHRS and CDR2 YFSETQ. DNA of the CDR3: TGCGCCAGCAGCTTGGGAGGCGGGGGTAACACCGGGGAGCTGTTTTTT. Protein sequence: CASSLGGGGNTGELFF.

The J gene is TRBJ1-2, the V gene TRBV14; perhaps TRBD1 as D (6 bases). The length of the CDR3 is 13 residues. Trimming pared 4 bases from V and 8 bases from J, leaving 14 bases between. Per the germline V gene, CDR1 is SGHDN and CDR2 is FVKESK. The CDR3 spells CASSLGQGIGYTF. The DNA of the CDR3 is TGTGCCAGCAGCCTGGGGCAGGGGATAGGCTACACCTTC.